The T cell receptor beta chain under discussion was sequenced for a study of blood T cell repertoires in COVID-19. Study-wide background: Specimens from acute and convalescent COVID-19 originated in the United States, Italy and Spain.

Germline V gene lookup returns CDR1 LNHNV and CDR2 YYDKDF (reference sequence). The trim removed 3 bases at V and 5 bases at J, leaving 6 bases unmatched. This CDR3 region has 14 residues. This table comes from immunoSEQ multiplex PCR, and its TCRdb copy is limited to in-frame clones, with some not included. The profile shows approximately 200,000 clones, approximately 87% of them singletons. The chain carries TRBV15 and TRBJ1-1, with 7 bases that match TRBD1. The sample consisted of peripheral blood. The receptor was isolated from a man aged 55 to 70 who had recovered from COVID-19. The CDR3 protein is CATSRDRLGTEAFF. CDR3 coding DNA: TGTGCCACCAGCAGGGACAGGCTGGGGACTGAAGCTTTCTTT.